The 18 T cell receptor beta chains given below trace back to one sample, sequenced in a study of cytomegalovirus exposure and HLA in healthy donors. 13 Jbeta primers and 60 Vbeta primers were used for the PCR. The assay was immunoSEQ multiplex PCR, and TCRdb's table has in-frame clones only and misses some. There are about 150,000 clones in the sample, with around 1.7% held by the top ten. Sequenced input: PBMCs. The receptors shown here come from a woman between 45 and 65 years old in good health and CMV-seronegative.

This chain joins TRBV28 and TRBJ2-5; 7 nucleotides align to TRBD2. The CDR3 is 14 amino acids. Looked up from germline, CDR1 is MDHEN and CDR2 is SYDVKM. Trimming at V came to 2 bases and at J to 0 bases, leaving 0 bases not matched to a gene. The CDR3 coding sequence is TGTGCCAGCAGTTTAGCGGGGGACCAAGAGACCCAGTACTTC. Its translation is CASSLAGDQETQYF. The full variable domain, completed using reference TRBV28 and TRBJ2-5, is DVKVTQSSRYLVKRTGEKVFLECVQDMDHENMFWYRQDPGLGLRLIYFSYDVKMKEKGDIPEGYSVSREKKERFSLILESASTNQTSMYLCASSLAGDQETQYFGPGTRLLVL.

CDR3 bases: TGTGCCAGCAGCCACGGGAACAGTACTTATGGCTACACCTTC. Translation gives CASSHGNSTYGYTF. The chain couples TRBV7-7 to TRBJ1-2; D gene uncertain. Germline-derived CDR1 and CDR2 are SSHAT and FNYEAQ (reference sequence). V lost 5 bases and J 5 bases, leaving 15 bases between the germline ends. The CDR3 spans 14 residues.

J is TRBJ2-7 and V is TRBV28; weak D call: TRBD2 (6 bases). CDR1 is MDHEN, CDR2 SYDVKM, per germline. The CDR3 extends over 14 amino acids. V was pared by 2 bases and J by 3 bases, with 11 bases between. CDR3 nucleotides: TGTGCCAGCAGTTTAAGTGGGGGGTTCTACGAGCAGTACTTC. Translation gives CASSLSGGFYEQYF.

This chain joins TRBV5-1 and TRBJ2-1, with 9 bases fitting TRBD2. CDR3 length equals 14 residues. Germline CDR1 is SGHRS and CDR2 is YFSETQ. The V segment lost 3 bases and the J segment 6 bases; nucleotides outside the gene matches: 4. Written as DNA, the CDR3 is TGCGCCAGCAGCTGGGGGACTAGCTTCAATGAGCAGTTCTTC. It specifies CASSWGTSFNEQFF.

The chain recombines TRBV7-2 with TRBJ2-6; D is unresolved. V gave up 3 bases and J gave up 1 base, with 10 bases separating them. Germline CDR1 is SGHTA and CDR2 is FQGNSA. The CDR3 contains 16 residues. The CDR3 spells CASSLVAVSGANVLTF. The CDR3 region has the DNA TGTGCCAGCAGCTTGGTGGCGGTGTCTGGGGCCAACGTCCTGACTTTC.

The rearrangement joins TRBV9 to TRBJ2-7, with a possible D match to TRBD1 (7 bases). V was pared by 3 bases and J by 5 bases, with 15 bases between. This CDR3 has 14 amino acids. CDR1 is SGDLS and CDR2 is YYNGEE in the germline V gene. CDR3 in amino acids: CASSATGRLDEQYF. In DNA form, the CDR3 reads TGTGCCAGCAGCGCGACAGGGAGGTTGGACGAGCAGTACTTC.

V gene TRBV2 combines with J gene TRBJ2-3; maybe TRBD2 (6 bases). The germline V gene encodes CDR1 SNHLY and CDR2 FYNNEI. V lost 5 bases and J 0 bases, leaving 15 bases between the germline ends. The CDR3 runs to 16 residues. The CDR3 region is CASSSRLDLSTDTQYF. Written as DNA, the CDR3 is TGTGCCAGCAGTTCTCGACTAGACTTAAGCACAGATACGCAGTATTTT.

This chain connects TRBV6-1 to TRBJ2-7; no clear D gene. The V gene's germline CDR1 is MNHNS and CDR2 SASEGT. Trimming pared 2 bases from V and 0 bases from J, leaving 5 bases between. The CDR3 totals 13 residues. This CDR3 reads CASSESFSYEQYF. Here the CDR3 DNA reads TGTGCCAGCAGTGAATCCTTCTCCTACGAGCAGTACTTC.

The chain joins TRBV7-9 to TRBJ1-2; 7 positions match TRBD1. Germline CDR1 reads SEHNR; CDR2 reads FQNEAQ (reference sequence). With V trimmed by 2 bases and J by 4 bases, 4 bases remained unmatched. The CDR3 extends over 14 amino acids. CDR3 bases: TGTGCCAGCAGCTTAACAGGGGTCAGCTATGGCTACACCTTC. Amino acids: CASSLTGVSYGYTF. The complete variable domain, with remaining parts taken from reference TRBV7-9 and TRBJ1-2, reads DTGVSQNPRHKITKRGQNVTFRCDPISEHNRLYWYRQTLGQGPEFLTYFQNEAQLEKSRLLSDRFSAERPKGSFSTLEIQRTEQGDSAMYLCASSLTGVSYGYTFGSGTRLTVV.

The rearrangement links TRBV9 to TRBJ1-6; 8 bases fit TRBD1. With V trimmed by 4 bases and J by 5 bases, 5 bases remained unmatched. Per germline, CDR1 SGDLS and CDR2 YYNGEE. The CDR3 consists of 15 residues. The CDR3, as DNA: TGTGCCAGCAGCCCCCGGGACAGGCATAATTCACCCCTCCACTTT. Protein sequence: CASSPRDRHNSPLHF.

The rearrangement joins TRBV7-6 to TRBJ2-6; possible D gene TRBD1, 7 bases. With 5 bases removed from V and 0 bases from J, the gap between germline ends came to 14 bases. Germline V CDR1 and CDR2: SGHVS, FNYEAQ. The CDR3 has 17 amino acids. DNA of the CDR3: TGTGCCAGCAGCCCGCGGGACAGCGGCTCTGGGGCCAACGTCCTGACTTTC. It encodes CASSPRDSGSGANVLTF.

The chain links TRBV5-1 to TRBJ2-6; TRBD1 agrees at 7 bases. This CDR3 has 15 amino acids. The trim removed 4 bases at V and 2 bases at J, leaving 3 bases unmatched. In germline, CDR1 is SGHRS, CDR2 YFSETQ. The CDR3 nucleotides are TGCGCCAGCAGCCTTCAGGGGGCTGGGGCCAACGTCCTGACTTTC. Residues: CASSLQGAGANVLTF. The entire variable domain, with the rest obtained from reference TRBV5-1 and TRBJ2-6, is as follows: KAGVTQTPRYLIKTRGQQVTLSCSPISGHRSVSWYQQTPGQGLQFLFEYFSETQRNKGNFPGRFSGRQFSNSRSEMNVSTLELGDSALYLCASSLQGAGANVLTFGAGSRLTVL.

The V and J genes are TRBV5-1 and TRBJ1-3; D not resolved. The V and J ends lost 4 bases and 0 bases respectively, with 14 bases between them. Germline values: CDR1 SGHRS, CDR2 YFSETQ. The CDR3 totals 16 residues. CDR3 in DNA: TGCGCCAGCAGCCCGGACTCAAGACGCTCTGGAAACACCATATATTTT. Translating gives CASSPDSRRSGNTIYF.

This chain links TRBV28 with TRBJ1-5; D is uncertain. CDR3 length: 16 amino acids. V lost 5 bases and J 0 bases, leaving 14 bases between the germline ends. Germline V lookup: CDR1 MDHEN, CDR2 SYDVKM. For the CDR3, the DNA is TGTGCCAGCAGTAAGCGACCGATCTATAGCAATCAGCCCCAGCATTTT. Translation: CASSKRPIYSNQPQHF.

The chain has TRBV27 and TRBJ1-1; D ambiguous. The germline CDR1 and CDR2 sequences are MNHEY and SMNVEV (reference sequence). This CDR3 has 14 residues. V dropped 3 bases and J dropped 1 base, with 9 bases sitting between them. The CDR3 here is CASSFRGGNTEAFF. The CDR3 region has the DNA TGTGCCAGCAGTTTTCGGGGTGGGAACACTGAAGCTTTCTTT.

J is TRBJ1-2 and V is TRBV5-4; TRBD1 might be the D (6 bases). The V end lost 3 bases, the J end lost 0 bases, and 9 bases lay between the germline ends. The CDR3 is made up of 14 amino acids. CDR1 is SGHNT, CDR2 YYREEE, per germline (reference sequence). The CDR3 spells CASSSDRTNYGYTF. CDR3 DNA sequence: TGTGCCAGCAGCTCAGACAGGACTAACTATGGCTACACCTTC.

This rearrangement joins TRBV5-1 to TRBJ1-4; possibly TRBD1 for D (6 bases). CDR3 length: 15 amino acids. Germline CDR1 SGHRS, CDR2 YFSETQ. Trimming took 2 bases from V and 6 from J, leaving 14 bases between them. CDR3 loop: CASSLQGRGDEKLFF. The CDR3 nucleotides read TGCGCCAGCAGCTTACAGGGACGGGGGGATGAAAAACTGTTTTTT.

The CDR3 DNA reads TGCGCCAGCAGCGGCGGGTACTACAATGAGCAGTTCTTC. Translation: CASSGGYYNEQFF. This chain joins TRBV5-1 and TRBJ2-1; maybe TRBD2 (5 bases). CDR1 is SGHRS and CDR2 is YFSETQ in the germline V gene. V lost 4 bases and J lost 3, with 8 bases in between. The CDR3 runs 13 residues.